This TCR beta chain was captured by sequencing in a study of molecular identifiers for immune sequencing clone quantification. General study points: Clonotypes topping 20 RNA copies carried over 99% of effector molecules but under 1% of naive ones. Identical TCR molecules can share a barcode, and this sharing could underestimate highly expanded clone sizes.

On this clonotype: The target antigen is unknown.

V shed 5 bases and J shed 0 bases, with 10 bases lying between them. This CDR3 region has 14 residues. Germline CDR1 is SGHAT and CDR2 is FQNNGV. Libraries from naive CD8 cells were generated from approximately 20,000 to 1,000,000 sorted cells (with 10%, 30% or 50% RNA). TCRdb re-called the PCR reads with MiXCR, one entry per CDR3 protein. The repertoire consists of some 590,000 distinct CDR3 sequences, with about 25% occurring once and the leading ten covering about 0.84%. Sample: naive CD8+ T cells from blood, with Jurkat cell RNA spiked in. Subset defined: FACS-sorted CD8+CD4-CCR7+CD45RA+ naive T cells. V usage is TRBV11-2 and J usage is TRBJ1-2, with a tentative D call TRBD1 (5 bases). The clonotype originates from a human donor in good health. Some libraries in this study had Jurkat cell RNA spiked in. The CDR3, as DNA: TGTGCCAGCAGCCCGGGACCTACTAACTATGGCTACACCTTC. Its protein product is CASSPGPTNYGYTF.